This entry lists 16 T cell receptor beta chains sequenced from one sample in a study of human T cells and chemical hapten exposure. Sample time point: patch test 1, 2 weeks after DPC sensitization. This sample's treatment: therapeutic diphenylcyclopropenone sensitization with weekly scalp DPC. TCRdb re-called the RACE reads through MiXCR, storing one row per CDR3 protein. This sample has roughly 200,000 distinct CDR3 sequences, with 20% to 25% found just once. The sequencing used whole blood, collected in connection with sensitization to the hapten diphenylcyclopropenone (DPC). The receptors shown here come from a woman aged 50 to 60 with alopecia areata. Some clones in this sample may be carry-over from other donors' samples.

In this sample, this clonotype turned up many times. This sequence joins TRBV20-1 and TRBJ1-5, with a possible D match to TRBD1 (5 bases). The V gene lost 5 bases and the J gene lost 4 bases, with 24 bases spanning the gap. This CDR3 is 17 amino acids long. Germline lookup yields CDR1 DFQATT and CDR2 SNEGSKA (reference sequence). The CDR3 region has the DNA TGCAGTGCTTCTCAAACCTCGGGGGGGATCGTGAATCAGCCCCAGCATTTT. This codes for CSASQTSGGIVNQPQHF.

The chain is built from TRBV6-5 and TRBJ2-7; the D gene is possibly TRBD1 (8 bases). With 7 bases removed from V and 4 bases from J, the gap between germline ends came to 17 bases. Germline V gene sequence: CDR1 MNHEY, CDR2 SVGAGI. CDR3 length: 14 amino acids. The CDR3 nucleotides are TGTGCCAGCACCCTTCTACAGGGGGGGTACGAGCAGTACTTC. It yields the protein CASTLLQGGYEQYF.

The chain joins TRBV15 to TRBJ2-1; D possibly corresponds to TRBD2 (5 bases). Trimming took 8 bases from V and 5 from J, leaving 10 bases between them. Germline V gives CDR1 LNHNV, CDR2 YYDKDF (reference sequence). This CDR3 contains 12 residues. In DNA, the CDR3 is TGTGCCACCGGGTCTAGCAACAATGAGCAGTTCTTC. It specifies CATGSSNNEQFF.

This clonotype was observed a handful of times. The chain employs TRBV9 and TRBJ1-6, with D possibly TRBD1 on 5 matching bases. The length of the CDR3 is 14 residues. Trimming pared 2 bases from V and 5 bases from J, leaving 8 bases between. Germline-derived CDR1 and CDR2 are SGDLS and YYNGEE. CDR3 in amino acids: CASSVQGDNSPLHF. As DNA, the CDR3 is TGTGCCAGCAGCGTGCAGGGCGATAATTCACCCCTCCACTTT. Supplemented by reference TRBV9 and TRBJ1-6, the full variable domain reads DSGVTQTPKHLITATGQRVTLRCSPRSGDLSVYWYQQSLDQGLQFLIQYYNGEERAKGNILERFSAQQFPDLHSELNLSSLELGDSALYFCASSVQGDNSPLHFGNGTRLTVT.

This clonotype was seen only a few times. The rearrangement joins TRBV14 to TRBJ1-2, with D tentatively TRBD1 (5 bases). With 1 base removed from V and 7 bases from J, the gap between germline ends came to 10 bases. In germline, CDR1 is SGHDN, CDR2 FVKESK. This CDR3 region has 13 residues. In nucleotides, the CDR3 is TGTGCCAGCAGCCAAGTCCCAGGGTTTGGCTACACCTTC. Protein product: CASSQVPGFGYTF.

The chain couples TRBV29-1 to TRBJ1-1; TRBD1 is a possible D gene (5 bases). Germline CDR1 SQVTM, CDR2 ANQGSEA. This CDR3 comprises 12 residues. Trimming cost V 5 bases and J 5 bases, with 12 bases left between them. This CDR3 reads CSVQVKGTEAFF. Written as DNA, the CDR3 is TGCAGCGTTCAGGTAAAGGGGACTGAAGCTTTCTTT. Together with reference TRBV29-1 and TRBJ1-1, the CDR3 gives the full variable domain: SAVISQKPSRDICQRGTSLTIQCQVDSQVTMMFWYRQQPGQSLTLIATANQGSEATYESGFVIDKFPISRPNLTFSTLTVSNMSPEDSSIYLCSVQVKGTEAFFGQGTRLTVV.

V usage is TRBV7-3 and J usage is TRBJ2-3; 8 bases line up with TRBD2. V shed 5 bases and J 0 bases; nucleotides not matched to a gene: 4. This CDR3 comprises 15 residues. In germline, CDR1 is SGHTA, CDR2 FQGTGA. CDR3 in amino acids: CASSLGLVSTDTQYF. In DNA, the CDR3 is TGTGCCAGCAGCCTGGGACTAGTGAGCACAGATACGCAGTATTTT.

The chain recombines TRBV5-1 with TRBJ1-6; D unclear. The length of the CDR3 is 18 residues. Trimming stripped 1 base from V and 8 bases from J, with 22 bases between. The germline gives CDR1 SGHRS, CDR2 YFSETQ. In DNA form, the CDR3 reads TGCGCCAGCAGCTTGCGGGAACAATCCGCCCTTATGGATTCACCCCTCCACTTT. Its translation is CASSLREQSALMDSPLHF.

This clonotype was counted a few times. The gene calls are TRBV29-1 and TRBJ1-1; D gene unclear. With 7 bases removed from V and 7 bases from J, the gap between germline ends came to 10 bases. Germline V CDR1 and CDR2: SQVTM, ANQGSEA. This CDR3 contains 10 residues. The CDR3 DNA sequence: TGCAGCGGTGGGTACGATGAAGCTTTCTTT. Translated: CSGGYDEAFF.

This clonotype was seen a handful of times. The chain links TRBV6-5 to TRBJ2-4; 11 bases match TRBD2. This CDR3 spans 16 amino acids. The germline CDR1 and CDR2 sequences are MNHEY and SVGAGI. J gave up 6 bases and V 8 bases, and 12 bases lay outside the gene matches. This chain's CDR3 is CASAILAGGKGNIQYF. For the CDR3, the DNA is TGTGCCAGCGCAATTTTAGCGGGAGGGAAGGGAAACATTCAGTACTTC.

The chain uses TRBV7-9 and TRBJ1-1; D may be TRBD1 (5 bases). V lost 5 bases and J 4 bases, leaving 17 bases between the germline ends. The germline V gene has CDR1 SEHNR and CDR2 FQNEAQ (reference sequence). The CDR3 covers 15 residues. The CDR3 bases are TGTGCCAGCAGCCCCCGTGGGGGGGGGTTCACTGAAGCTTTCTTT. Protein sequence: CASSPRGGGFTEAFF.

This clonotype was detected a few times. J is TRBJ2-7 and V is TRBV25-1; no reliable D call. The CDR3 is made up of 12 amino acids. CDR1 and CDR2 from the germline V gene are MGHDK and SYGVNS. V was clipped by 3 bases and J by 9 bases, with 12 bases between them. The CDR3 DNA reads as TGTGCCAGCAGTGACGGGTTGGCAGGGCAGTACTTC. This codes for CASSDGLAGQYF.

This chain connects TRBV9 to TRBJ2-3, with TRBD2 as a possible D gene (6 bases). The germline CDR1 and CDR2 sequences are SGDLS and YYNGEE. Deletions cut 0 bases from V and 11 bases from J, with 19 bases between. The CDR3 has 15 residues. CDR3 coding DNA: TGTGCCAGCAGCGTAGGGGGAGGACTCCCTGTGGGGCAGTATTTT. Its translation is CASSVGGGLPVGQYF.

This clonotype showed up many times. CDR3 in amino acids: CASSPPGTSGEETQYF. The CDR3 region has the DNA TGTGCCAGCAGCCCCCCGGGGACTAGCGGGGAAGAGACCCAGTACTTC. This chain uses TRBV7-2 with TRBJ2-5; TRBD2 matches 13 bases. This CDR3 has 16 amino acids. Trimming took 5 bases from V and 3 from J; bases not matched to a gene: 6. The germline CDR1 and CDR2 sequences are SGHTA and FQGNSA.

This clonotype was counted a few times. The chain links TRBV11-3 to TRBJ2-7; 11 bases fit TRBD2. V shed 6 bases, J shed 5 bases, and the junction held 9 bases outside the gene matches. The CDR3 contains 15 residues. Germline CDR1 SGHNT, CDR2 YENEEA. The DNA of the CDR3 is TGTGCCAGCAGAAACCTAGCGGGAGGTAGACACGAGCAGTACTTC. It specifies CASRNLAGGRHEQYF.

The chain couples TRBV5-1 to TRBJ1-2; D remains ambiguous. The CDR3 has 13 amino acids. V lost 2 bases, J lost 0 bases, and 5 bases lay in between. Germline V gene lookup returns CDR1 SGHRS and CDR2 YFSETQ. CDR3 nucleotides: TGCGCCAGCAGCTTTGGGGCTAACTATGGCTACACCTTC. Amino acid sequence: CASSFGANYGYTF.